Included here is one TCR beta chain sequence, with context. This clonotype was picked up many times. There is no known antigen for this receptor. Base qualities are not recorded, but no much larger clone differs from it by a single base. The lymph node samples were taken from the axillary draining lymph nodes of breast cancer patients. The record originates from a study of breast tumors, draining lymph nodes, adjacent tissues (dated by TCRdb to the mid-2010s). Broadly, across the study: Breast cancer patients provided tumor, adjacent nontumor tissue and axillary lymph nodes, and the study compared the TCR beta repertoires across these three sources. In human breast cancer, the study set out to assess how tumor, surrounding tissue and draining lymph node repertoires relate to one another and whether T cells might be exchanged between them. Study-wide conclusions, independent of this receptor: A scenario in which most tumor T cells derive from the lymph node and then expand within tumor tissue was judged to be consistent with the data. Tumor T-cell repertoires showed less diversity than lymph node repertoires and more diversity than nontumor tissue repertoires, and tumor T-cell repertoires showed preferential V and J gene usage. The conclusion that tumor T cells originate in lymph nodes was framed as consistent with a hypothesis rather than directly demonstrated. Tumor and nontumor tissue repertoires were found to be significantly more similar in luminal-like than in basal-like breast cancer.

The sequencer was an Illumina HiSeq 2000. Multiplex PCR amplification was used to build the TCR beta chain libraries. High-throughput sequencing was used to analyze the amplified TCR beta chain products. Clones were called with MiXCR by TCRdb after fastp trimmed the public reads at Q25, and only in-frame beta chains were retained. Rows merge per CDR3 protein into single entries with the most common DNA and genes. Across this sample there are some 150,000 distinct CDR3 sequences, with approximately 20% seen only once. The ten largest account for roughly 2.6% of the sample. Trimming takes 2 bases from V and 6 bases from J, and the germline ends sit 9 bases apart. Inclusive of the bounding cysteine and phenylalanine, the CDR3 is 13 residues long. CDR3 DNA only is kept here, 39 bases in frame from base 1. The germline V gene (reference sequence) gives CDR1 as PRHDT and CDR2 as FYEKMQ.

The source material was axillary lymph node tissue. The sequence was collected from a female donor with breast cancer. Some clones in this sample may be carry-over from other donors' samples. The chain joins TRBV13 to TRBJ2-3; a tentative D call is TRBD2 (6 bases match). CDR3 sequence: CASSLRGMDTQYF. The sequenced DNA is TGTGCCAGCAGCTTACGGGGGATGGATACGCAGTATTTT.